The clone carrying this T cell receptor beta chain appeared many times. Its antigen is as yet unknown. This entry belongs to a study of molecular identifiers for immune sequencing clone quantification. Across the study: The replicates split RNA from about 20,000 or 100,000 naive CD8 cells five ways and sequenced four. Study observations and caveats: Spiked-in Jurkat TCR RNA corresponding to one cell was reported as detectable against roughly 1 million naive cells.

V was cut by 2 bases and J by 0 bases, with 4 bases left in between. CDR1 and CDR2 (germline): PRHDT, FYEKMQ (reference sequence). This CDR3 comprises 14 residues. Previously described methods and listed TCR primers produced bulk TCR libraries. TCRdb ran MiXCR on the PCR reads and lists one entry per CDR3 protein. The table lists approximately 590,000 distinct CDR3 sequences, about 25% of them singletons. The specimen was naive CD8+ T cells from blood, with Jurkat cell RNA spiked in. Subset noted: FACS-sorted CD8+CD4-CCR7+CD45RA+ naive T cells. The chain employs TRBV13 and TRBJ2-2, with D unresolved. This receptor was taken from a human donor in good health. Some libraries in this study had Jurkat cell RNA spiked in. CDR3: CASSLTANTGELFF. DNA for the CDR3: TGTGCCAGCAGCTTAACAGCGAACACCGGGGAGCTGTTTTTT.